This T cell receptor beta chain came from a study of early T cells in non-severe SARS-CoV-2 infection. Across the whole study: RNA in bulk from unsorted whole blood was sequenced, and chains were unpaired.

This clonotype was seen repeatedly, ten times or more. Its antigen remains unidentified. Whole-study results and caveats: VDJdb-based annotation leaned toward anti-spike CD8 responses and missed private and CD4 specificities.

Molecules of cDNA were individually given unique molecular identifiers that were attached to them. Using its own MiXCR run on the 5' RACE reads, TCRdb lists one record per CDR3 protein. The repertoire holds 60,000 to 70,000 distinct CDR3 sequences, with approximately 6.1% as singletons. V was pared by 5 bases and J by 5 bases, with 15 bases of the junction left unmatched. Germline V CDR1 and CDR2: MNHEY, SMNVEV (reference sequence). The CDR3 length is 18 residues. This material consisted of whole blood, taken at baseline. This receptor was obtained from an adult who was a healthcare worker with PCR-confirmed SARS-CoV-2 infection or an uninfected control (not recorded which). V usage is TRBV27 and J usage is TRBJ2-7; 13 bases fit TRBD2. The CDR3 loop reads CASSGGLAGALIPHEQYF. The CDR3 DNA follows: TGTGCCAGCAGTGGTGGACTAGCGGGAGCTCTTATTCCCCACGAGCAGTACTTC.